The present entry profiles one TCR beta chain with its context. This clonotype was counted ten times or more. Its antigen specificity is not known. There are no base qualities to consult, and no much larger clone falls within one base. According to the germline V gene, CDR1 reads SQVTM and CDR2 reads ANQGSEA. Trimming accounts for 8 bases at V and 2 bases at J, while the number of junction bases matched to no gene is 13. Including cysteine and phenylalanine, the CDR3 has 16 amino acids. Only the CDR3 part of the read is kept: 48 bases, read in frame from the first base. To prepare the library, RT-PCR was applied. Sequenced on an Illumina HiSeq 2500. TCRdb trimmed public reads at Q25 via fastp, called clones via MiXCR and kept in-frame beta chains. Each CDR3 protein gets just one entry, which takes the most common genes and DNA from the rows behind it. This sample gives hundreds of thousands of distinct CDR3 sequences in total; around a sixth of them show up just once. 11% of the sample goes to the ten largest clones.

These data come from a study of response to subunit inactivated influenza vaccine (dated by TCRdb to 2017 to 2018). Context from the whole study: To follow how T cells responded to a trivalent subunit inactivated influenza vaccine, the researchers relied on deep quantitative profiling of the T cell receptor repertoire. Overall study results and their limits: According to the authors, only a limited number of new T cells may be recruited by each seasonal influenza vaccination.

The V gene is TRBV29-1 and the J gene is TRBJ2-3; 10 central bases correspond to TRBD2. The receptor was isolated from a man aged 45-60 years who received an inactivated influenza vaccine. Donor details come from another sample of the same person, matched by shared clones. The sample here was PBMCs from blood, taken 11 to 12 days after vaccination. The CDR3 sequence is CSISKRLAGATDTQYF. The base sequence is TGCAGCATCTCGAAGAGGCTAGCGGGAGCCACAGATACGCAGTATTTT.